This T cell receptor (beta chain) was sequenced during a study of OX40 agonist ivuxolimab in advanced cancers. V lost 5 bases and J 6 bases, leaving 17 bases between the germline ends. Germline CDR1 reads SEHNR; CDR2 reads FQNEAQ (reference sequence). The CDR3 runs 16 residues. Some clones are missing from TCRdb's copy, which holds only in-frame ones; the method was immunoSEQ multiplex PCR. The sample holds under 85,000 clones; around nine tenths are singletons and the top ten take around 0.78%. The TCR was taken from an adult with an advanced solid tumor such as melanoma, head and neck, liver or kidney cancer. The starting material was CD4+ or CD8+ T cells sorted from blood, obtained in a trial of the OX40 agonist ivuxolimab. The J gene is TRBJ1-6, the V gene TRBV7-9; the D is unclear. Here the CDR3 DNA reads TGTGCCAGCAGCCCCGCGGGGTTTCGGGTTAATTCACCCCTCCACTTT. Encoded protein: CASSPAGFRVNSPLHF.